These 29 T cell receptor beta chains were sequenced from one sample in a study of CD4 T cells in relation to SARS-CoV-2 and coronaviruses (dated by TCRdb to 2020 to 2023). CD4+ T cells from unexposed donors were collected before the COVID-19 pandemic (2011-2018). After around 11 days of culture, CD4+ T cells were isolated with the EasySep CD4+ T cell isolation kit. No antigens are known for them. Library creation used the immunoSEQ multiplex PCR assay. This is the immuneACCESS table as TCRdb keeps it, with only in-frame sequences that have V and J called. A part of the clones is gone; compared with another copy, unresolved V genes explain less than half, and the rest is unexplained. The sample profile shows roughly 17,000 clones; around 77% of them were found once. Approximately 14% of the sample belongs to the ten largest clones. Sequenced input: CD4+ T cells from PBMCs, cultured in vitro. Receptors were obtained from a human donor in good health.

The chain uses TRBV5-4 and TRBJ2-7; the match to TRBD2 covers 8 bases. V was clipped by 5 bases and J by 3 bases; unmatched bases: 13. Germline V gene lookup returns CDR1 SGHNT and CDR2 YYREEE (reference sequence). CDR3 length equals 16 residues. The CDR3 here is CASSKSGTSAYYEQYF. CDR3 in DNA: TGTGCCAGCAGTAAATCCGGGACTAGTGCTTACTACGAGCAGTACTTC.

This clone was counted between two and nine times. The CDR3 bases are TGCGCCAGCAGCTTAACCGGGACAGTCTCCTACGAGCAGTACTTC. Translating gives CASSLTGTVSYEQYF. The rearrangement uses TRBV5-1 and TRBJ2-7, with 7 bases aligning to TRBD1. Germline loops: CDR1 SGHRS, CDR2 YFSETQ. V lost 2 bases, J lost 0 bases, and 5 bases stayed unmatched. The CDR3 sequence is 15 residues long.

The CDR3 DNA sequence: TGTGCCACCAGTGATTCCGGGACAGGGGGCAATCAGCCCCAGCATTTT. Residues: CATSDSGTGGNQPQHF. This chain connects TRBV24-1 to TRBJ1-5; 10 bases fit TRBD1. Germline V gene data show CDR1 as KGHDR and CDR2 as SFDVKD. With V trimmed by 2 bases and J by 2 bases, 2 bases remained unmatched. This CDR3 region has 16 residues.

This clone was seen a few times. The chain is built from TRBV6-5 and TRBJ2-1; a weak D match, TRBD2 (6 bases). CDR3 length: 15 residues. V shed 6 bases and J shed 9 bases, with 21 bases lying between them. Germline CDR1 reads MNHEY; CDR2 reads SVGAGI. The CDR3 DNA reads as TGTGCCAGCAGGGGACCGGGACTCAAACGCCCTGAGCAGTTCTTC. Protein: CASRGPGLKRPEQFF.

This chain links TRBV5-1 with TRBJ2-1; TRBD2 agrees at 13 bases. The CDR3 extends over 15 amino acids. V lost 5 bases and J lost 7; bases outside the gene matches: 6. Germline CDR1 and CDR2: SGHRS and YFSETQ. DNA for the CDR3: TGCGCCAGCAGACGCTGGACTAGCGGGAGTAATGAGCAGTTCTTC. Translating it yields CASRRWTSGSNEQFF.

The V call is TRBV4-1, the J call TRBJ2-1; possible D gene TRBD2, 5 bases. Germline V CDR1 and CDR2: MGHRA, YSYEKL. This CDR3 is 16 amino acids long. Trimming removed 0 bases from V and 0 bases from J, with 9 bases in between. The CDR3 sequence: CASSQEGRGSYNEQFF. The DNA of the CDR3 is TGCGCCAGCAGCCAAGAAGGACGGGGCTCCTACAATGAGCAGTTCTTC.

Only a few counts were recorded for this clone. This chain links TRBV29-1 with TRBJ1-1, with D perhaps TRBD1 (6 bases). CDR1 SQVTM and CDR2 ANQGSEA come from the germline V gene. V lost 6 bases and J 4 bases, leaving 18 bases between the germline ends. This CDR3 contains 14 residues. The CDR3 is CSVLEPRGGTEAFF. Here the CDR3 DNA reads TGCAGCGTGCTAGAACCTAGGGGGGGCACTGAAGCTTTCTTT.

V is TRBV3-1 (or the pseudogene TRBV3-2) and J is TRBJ1-3; 7 bases line up with TRBD1. With 1 base clipped from V and 0 bases from J, the junction kept 3 bases outside the gene matches. The CDR3 extends over 16 amino acids. From germline, CDR1 is LGHDT and CDR2 YNNKEL (reference sequence). The CDR3 DNA is TGTGCCAGCAGCCAAGGGCCAGGGGGCTCTGGAAACACCATATATTTT. It encodes CASSQGPGGSGNTIYF.

V usage is TRBV6-5 and J usage is TRBJ2-1; 8 bases fit TRBD1. Germline V gives CDR1 MNHEY, CDR2 SVGAGI. After removal of 5 bases from V and 7 bases from J, the junction contained 10 bases not matched to a gene. The CDR3 extends over 15 amino acids. The CDR3 DNA is TGTGCCAGCAGTATCCGAGGGCACAGGGGGAATGAGCAGTTCTTC. Translation: CASSIRGHRGNEQFF.

The CDR3 loop is CASSGSGDRYNQPQHF. As DNA, the CDR3 is TGTGCCAGCAGCGGTTCGGGGGACAGATACAATCAGCCCCAGCATTTT. V gene TRBV5-6 combines with J gene TRBJ1-5; 7 nucleotides align to TRBD1. Germline trimming cut 4 bases from V and 3 bases from J; bases unmatched to any gene: 10. CDR1 and CDR2 from the germline V gene are SGHDT and YYEEEE. The CDR3 runs to 16 residues.

The chain couples TRBV6-5 to TRBJ1-3; D remains unclear. The CDR3 loop spans 14 amino acids. V lost 5 bases and J lost 2, with 10 bases in between. Germline assignment: CDR1 MNHEY and CDR2 SVGAGI. CDR3 nucleotides: TGTGCCAGCAGTATCCCGGGAGCTGGAAACACCATATATTTT. It specifies CASSIPGAGNTIYF.

The rearrangement joins TRBV19 to TRBJ1-4; 11 bases are shared with TRBD1. The J segment lost 7 bases and the V segment lost 3 bases, leaving 1 base of the junction unmatched. The CDR3 is made up of 14 amino acids. CDR1 is LNHDA and CDR2 is SQIVND in the germline V gene (reference sequence). CDR3 DNA: TGTGCCAGTAGTATTGGACAGGGGGCTGAAAAACTGTTTTTT. This codes for CASSIGQGAEKLFF.

The gene calls are TRBV29-1 and TRBJ2-2; D gene uncertain. The germline CDR1 and CDR2 sequences are SQVTM and ANQGSEA. V was clipped by 1 base and J by 3 bases, with 9 bases between them. CDR3 length equals 14 residues. CDR3 in amino acids: CSVEADMYTGELFF. The DNA for the CDR3 is TGCAGCGTTGAAGCGGATATGTACACCGGGGAGCTGTTTTTT.

The chain carries TRBV27 and TRBJ2-3; D unclear. The CDR3 runs 14 residues. Germline CDR1 MNHEY, CDR2 SMNVEV (reference sequence). V lost 5 bases, J lost 3 bases, and 12 bases lay in between. The CDR3 here is CASSPFPGTDTQYF. The DNA for the CDR3 is TGTGCCAGCAGTCCCTTCCCTGGAACAGATACGCAGTATTTT.

The chain couples TRBV3-1 (or the pseudogene TRBV3-2) to TRBJ1-1; D not resolved. This CDR3 has 12 amino acids. From germline, CDR1 is LGHDT and CDR2 YNNKEL (reference sequence). V shed 3 bases and J shed 2 bases, with 4 bases lying between them. The DNA of the CDR3 is TGTGCCAGCAGCCATCGAAACACTGAAGCTTTCTTT. This codes for CASSHRNTEAFF.

This clone is labeled as medium-sized. The rearrangement joins TRBV10-3 to TRBJ2-1; 7 bases map to TRBD2. Per the germline V gene, CDR1 is ENHRY and CDR2 is SYGVKD. The V gene end was trimmed by 3 bases and the J gene end by 5 bases; junction bases not matched to a gene: 4. The CDR3 length is 14 residues. The CDR3 DNA reads as TGTGCCATCAGTGAAGCGACTAGCAACAATGAGCAGTTCTTC. Protein sequence: CAISEATSNNEQFF.

V usage is TRBV30 and J usage is TRBJ1-2; 7 bases are shared with TRBD1. This CDR3 contains 15 residues. The junction had 7 bases not matched to a gene; V was cut back by 2 bases and J by 1 base. The germline CDR1 and CDR2 sequences are GTSNPN and SVGIG (reference sequence). The DNA for the CDR3 is TGTGCCTGGAGTCGGGACAGCTACCTTAACTATGGCTACACCTTC. Encoded protein: CAWSRDSYLNYGYTF.

The chain joins TRBV19 to TRBJ1-2; the D gene is possibly TRBD1 (5 bases). The ends were cut back, 5 bases at V and 8 bases at J, with 18 bases in the middle. The length of the CDR3 is 14 residues. The germline V gene encodes CDR1 LNHDA and CDR2 SQIVND (reference sequence). CDR3 DNA sequence: TGTGCCAGTAGTCCTCTAGCCGTGAGGGACGGCTACACCTTC. It encodes CASSPLAVRDGYTF.

This clone is medium-sized within its sample. Given a much more abundant clone one base away, this may be a read error. V usage is TRBV7-2 and J usage is TRBJ2-2, with D perhaps matching TRBD2 (6 bases). This CDR3 spans 16 amino acids. Germline V gives CDR1 SGHTA, CDR2 FQGNSA. CDR3 bases: TGTGCCAGCAGCTCCCCACAGCGGGTTAGCACCGGGGGGCTGTTTTTT. Amino acid sequence: CASSSPQRVSTGGLFF.

This clone showed up just a few times. The chain joins TRBV18 to TRBJ2-1; TRBD2 is a possible D gene (6 bases). The germline gives CDR1 KGHSH, CDR2 LQKENI. This CDR3 comprises 19 residues. V lost 4 bases, J lost 0 bases, and 22 bases lay in between. As DNA, the CDR3 is TGTGCCAGCTCACACCTGGCGGGGTCGACGATCAGCTCCTACAATGAGCAGTTCTTC. Its protein is CASSHLAGSTISSYNEQFF.

The chain is built from TRBV6-5 and TRBJ1-5, with D possibly being TRBD1 (5 bases). Germline loops: CDR1 MNHEY, CDR2 SVGAGI. The V gene lost 0 bases and the J gene lost 5 bases, with 11 bases spanning the gap. The CDR3 extends over 15 amino acids. This chain's CDR3 is CASSYSGGGDQPQHF. The CDR3 DNA sequence: TGTGCCAGCAGTTACTCCGGCGGAGGGGATCAGCCCCAGCATTTT.

The CDR3 reads CATSRGGHSWNNEQFF. The CDR3 DNA reads as TGTGCCACCAGCAGGGGGGGGCACTCCTGGAACAATGAGCAGTTCTTC. V is TRBV15 and J is TRBJ2-1; possibly TRBD2 for D (7 bases). Germline CDR1 is LNHNV and CDR2 is YYDKDF (reference sequence). The CDR3 loop spans 16 amino acids. V lost 3 bases and J 5 bases, leaving 17 bases between the germline ends.

This clone was recorded once. The DNA of the CDR3 is TGTGCCAGCAGTGATAGGCAGGGTTTTGATGAAAAACTGTTTTTT. The encoded protein is CASSDRQGFDEKLFF. V usage is TRBV6-1 and J usage is TRBJ1-4, with a possible D match to TRBD1 (5 bases). The CDR3 contains 15 residues. Trimming stripped 3 bases from V and 6 bases from J, with 14 bases between. Germline values: CDR1 MNHNS, CDR2 SASEGT.

The chain is built from TRBV5-1 and TRBJ2-2; 9 nucleotides line up with TRBD1. The CDR3 totals 15 residues. Trimming took 1 base from V and 7 from J; bases not matched to a gene: 5. Looked up from germline, CDR1 is SGHRS and CDR2 is YFSETQ. The CDR3, as DNA: TGCGCCAGCAGCTTGCAACAGGGGGCTATCGGGGAGCTGTTTTTT. Its protein product is CASSLQQGAIGELFF.

The chain has TRBV5-1 and TRBJ2-7, with D possibly being TRBD2 (5 bases). The germline V and J ends were trimmed by 0 bases and 7 bases, with 14 bases remaining between them. Germline V gene lookup returns CDR1 SGHRS and CDR2 YFSETQ. The CDR3 length is 14 residues. The CDR3 DNA reads as TGCGCCAGCAGCTTGGTCCAGGACTCCAGGGAGCAGTACTTC. Amino acids: CASSLVQDSREQYF. Combining the CDR3 with reference TRBV5-1 and TRBJ2-7 gives the whole variable domain KAGVTQTPRYLIKTRGQQVTLSCSPISGHRSVSWYQQTPGQGLQFLFEYFSETQRNKGNFPGRFSGRQFSNSRSEMNVSTLELGDSALYLCASSLVQDSREQYFGPGTRLTVT.

This sequence joins TRBV6-5 and TRBJ2-7; D unclear. The germline V gene encodes CDR1 MNHEY and CDR2 SVGAGI. Between the trimmed V and J ends, which lost 6 bases and 3 bases, there was a span of 9 bases. This CDR3 region has 12 residues. CDR3 sequence reads: CASSENNYEQYF. The DNA of the CDR3 is TGTGCCAGCAGCGAGAACAACTACGAGCAGTACTTC.

This chain joins TRBV6-5 and TRBJ2-2; 8 nucleotides match TRBD1. Germline lookup yields CDR1 MNHEY and CDR2 SVGAGI. This CDR3 is 14 amino acids long. V was clipped by 6 bases and J by 7 bases; unmatched bases: 7. CDR3 in amino acids: CASSPDRGRGELFF. In nucleotides, the CDR3 is TGTGCCAGCAGCCCCGACAGGGGCCGCGGGGAGCTGTTTTTT.

This chain uses TRBV5-1 with TRBJ2-7, with 8 nucleotides matching TRBD2. This CDR3 spans 18 amino acids. Germline loops: CDR1 SGHRS, CDR2 YFSETQ. V shed 6 bases and J 1 base; nucleotides not matched to a gene: 18. The CDR3 reads CASTPRGAAGLGSYEQYF. The DNA of the CDR3 is TGCGCCAGCACCCCGCGGGGGGCCGCGGGGTTAGGGTCCTACGAGCAGTACTTC. The variable domain in full, with the rest retrieved from reference TRBV5-1 and TRBJ2-7, is KAGVTQTPRYLIKTRGQQVTLSCSPISGHRSVSWYQQTPGQGLQFLFEYFSETQRNKGNFPGRFSGRQFSNSRSEMNVSTLELGDSALYLCASTPRGAAGLGSYEQYFGPGTRLTVT.

There are a few counts of this clone. The chain joins TRBV7-9 to TRBJ1-2; the match to TRBD1 covers 8 bases. This CDR3 is 15 amino acids long. V lost 5 bases to trimming and J lost 4 bases; unmatched junction nucleotides: 9. Germline CDR1 is SEHNR and CDR2 is FQNEAQ (reference sequence). Here the CDR3 reads CASSGGTGSSYGYTF. The CDR3, as DNA: TGTGCCAGCAGCGGAGGGACAGGTTCATCCTATGGCTACACCTTC.